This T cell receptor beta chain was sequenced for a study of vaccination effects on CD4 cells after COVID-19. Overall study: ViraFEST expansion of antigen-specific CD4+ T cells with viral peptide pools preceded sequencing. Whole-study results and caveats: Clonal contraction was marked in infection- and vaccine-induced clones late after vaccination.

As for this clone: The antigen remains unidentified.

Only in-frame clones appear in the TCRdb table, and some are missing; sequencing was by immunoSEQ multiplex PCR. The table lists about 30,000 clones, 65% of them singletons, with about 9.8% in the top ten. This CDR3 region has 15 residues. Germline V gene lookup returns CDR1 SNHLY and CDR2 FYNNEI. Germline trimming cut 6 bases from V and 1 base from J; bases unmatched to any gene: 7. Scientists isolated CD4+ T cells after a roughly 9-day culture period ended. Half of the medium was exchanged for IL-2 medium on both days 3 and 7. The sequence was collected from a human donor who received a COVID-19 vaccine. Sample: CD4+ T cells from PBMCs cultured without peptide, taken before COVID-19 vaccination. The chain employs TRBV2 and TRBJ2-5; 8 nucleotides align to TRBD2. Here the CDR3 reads CASRKTGGSQETQYF. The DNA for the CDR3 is TGTGCCAGCAGGAAGACGGGGGGGAGCCAAGAGACCCAGTACTTC. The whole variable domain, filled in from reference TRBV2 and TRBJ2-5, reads EPEVTQTPSHQVTQMGQEVILRCVPISNHLYFYWYRQILGQKVEFLVSFYNNEISEKSEIFDDQFSVERPDGSNFTLKIRSTKLEDSAMYFCASRKTGGSQETQYFGPGTRLLVL.